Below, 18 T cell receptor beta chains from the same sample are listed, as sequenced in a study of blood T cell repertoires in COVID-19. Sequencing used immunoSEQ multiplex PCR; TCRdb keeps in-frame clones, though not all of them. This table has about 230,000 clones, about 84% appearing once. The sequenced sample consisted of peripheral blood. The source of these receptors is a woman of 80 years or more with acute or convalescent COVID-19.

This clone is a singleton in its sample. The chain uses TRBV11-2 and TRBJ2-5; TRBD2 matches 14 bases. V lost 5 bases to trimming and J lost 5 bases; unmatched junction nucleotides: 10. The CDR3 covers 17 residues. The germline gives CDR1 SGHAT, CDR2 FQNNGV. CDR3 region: CASSMRTSGGTVETQYF. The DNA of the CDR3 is TGTGCCAGCAGCATGAGGACTAGCGGGGGGACGGTGGAGACCCAGTACTTC.

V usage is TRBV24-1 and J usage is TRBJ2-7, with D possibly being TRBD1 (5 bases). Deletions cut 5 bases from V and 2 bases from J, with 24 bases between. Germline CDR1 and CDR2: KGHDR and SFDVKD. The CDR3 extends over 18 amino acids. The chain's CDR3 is CATSASPLGPSDPYEQYF. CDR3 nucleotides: TGTGCCACCAGTGCGTCTCCTTTGGGGCCCTCCGACCCCTACGAGCAGTACTTC.

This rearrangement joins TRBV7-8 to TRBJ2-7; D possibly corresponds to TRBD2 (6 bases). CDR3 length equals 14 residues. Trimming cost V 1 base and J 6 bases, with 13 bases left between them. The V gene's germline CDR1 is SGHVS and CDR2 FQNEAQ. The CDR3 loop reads CASSLESGSREQYF. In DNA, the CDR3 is TGTGCCAGCAGCTTAGAGAGCGGGTCGCGCGAGCAGTACTTC.

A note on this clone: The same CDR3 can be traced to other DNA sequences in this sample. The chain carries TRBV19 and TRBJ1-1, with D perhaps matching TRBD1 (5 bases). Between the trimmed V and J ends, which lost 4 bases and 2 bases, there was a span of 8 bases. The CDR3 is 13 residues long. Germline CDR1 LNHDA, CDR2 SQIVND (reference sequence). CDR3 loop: CASSTTVNTEAFF. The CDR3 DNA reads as TGTGCCAGTAGTACGACAGTTAACACTGAAGCTTTCTTT. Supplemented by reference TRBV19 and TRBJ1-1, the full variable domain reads DGGITQSPKYLFRKEGQNVTLSCEQNLNHDAMYWYRQDPGQGLRLIYYSQIVNDFQKGDIAEGYSVSREKKESFPLTVTSAQKNPTAFYLCASSTTVNTEAFFGQGTRLTVV.

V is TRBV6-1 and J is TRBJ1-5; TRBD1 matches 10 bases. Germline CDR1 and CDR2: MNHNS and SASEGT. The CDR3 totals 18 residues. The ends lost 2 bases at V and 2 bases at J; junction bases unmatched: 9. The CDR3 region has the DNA TGTGCCAGCAGTGAAATATTGAGTGGGACAGGGGGCAATCAGCCCCAGCATTTT. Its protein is CASSEILSGTGGNQPQHF.

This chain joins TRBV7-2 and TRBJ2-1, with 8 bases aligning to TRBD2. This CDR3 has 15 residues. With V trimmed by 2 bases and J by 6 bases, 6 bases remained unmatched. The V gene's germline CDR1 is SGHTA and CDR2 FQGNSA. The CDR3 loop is CASSLRGTRGNEQFF. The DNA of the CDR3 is TGTGCCAGCAGCTTAAGGGGGACTAGAGGCAATGAGCAGTTCTTC.

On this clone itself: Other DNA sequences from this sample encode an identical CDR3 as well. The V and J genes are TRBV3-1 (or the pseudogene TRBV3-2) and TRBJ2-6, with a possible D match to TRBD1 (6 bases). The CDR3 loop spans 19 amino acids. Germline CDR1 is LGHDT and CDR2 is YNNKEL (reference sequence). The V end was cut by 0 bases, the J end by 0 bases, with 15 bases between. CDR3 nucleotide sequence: TGTGCCAGCAGCCAAGACAGGGGCCTTGGGGCCTCTGGGGCCAACGTCCTGACTTTC. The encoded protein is CASSQDRGLGASGANVLTF.

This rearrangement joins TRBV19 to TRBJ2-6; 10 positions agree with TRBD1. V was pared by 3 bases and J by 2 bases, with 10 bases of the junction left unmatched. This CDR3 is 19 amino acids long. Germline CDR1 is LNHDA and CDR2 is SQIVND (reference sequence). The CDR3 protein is CASSILPGQGLPGANVLTF. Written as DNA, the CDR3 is TGTGCCAGTAGTATCCTACCGGGACAGGGGTTGCCTGGGGCCAACGTCCTGACTTTC.

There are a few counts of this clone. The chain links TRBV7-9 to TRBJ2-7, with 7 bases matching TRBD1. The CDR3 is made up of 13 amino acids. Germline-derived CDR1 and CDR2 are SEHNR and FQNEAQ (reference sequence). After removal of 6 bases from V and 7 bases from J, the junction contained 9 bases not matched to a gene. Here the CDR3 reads CASSRTGFEEQYF. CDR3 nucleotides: TGTGCCAGCAGTAGGACAGGATTCGAGGAGCAGTACTTC.

The CDR3: CASSALVGRANSGNTIYF. CDR3 DNA sequence: TGTGCCAGCAGTGCCCTGGTTGGGAGGGCTAACTCTGGAAACACCATATATTTT. This chain joins TRBV6-1 and TRBJ1-3; D is undetermined. Between the trimmed V and J ends, which lost 4 bases and 0 bases, there was a span of 19 bases. Looked up from germline, CDR1 is MNHNS and CDR2 is SASEGT. This CDR3 spans 18 amino acids.

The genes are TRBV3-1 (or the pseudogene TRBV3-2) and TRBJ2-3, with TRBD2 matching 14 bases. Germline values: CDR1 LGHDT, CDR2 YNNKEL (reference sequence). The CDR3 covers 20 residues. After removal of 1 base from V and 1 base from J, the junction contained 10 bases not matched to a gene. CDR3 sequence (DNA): TGTGCCAGCAGCCAAGGGGGACTAGCGGGAGCCAATAGAGGCACAGATACGCAGTATTTT. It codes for CASSQGGLAGANRGTDTQYF.

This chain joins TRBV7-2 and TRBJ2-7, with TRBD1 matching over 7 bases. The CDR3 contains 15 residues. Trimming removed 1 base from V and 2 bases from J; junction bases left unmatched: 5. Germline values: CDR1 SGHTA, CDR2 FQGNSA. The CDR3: CASSLGGGNAYEQYF. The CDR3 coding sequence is TGTGCCAGCAGCTTAGGAGGGGGCAACGCCTACGAGCAGTACTTC.

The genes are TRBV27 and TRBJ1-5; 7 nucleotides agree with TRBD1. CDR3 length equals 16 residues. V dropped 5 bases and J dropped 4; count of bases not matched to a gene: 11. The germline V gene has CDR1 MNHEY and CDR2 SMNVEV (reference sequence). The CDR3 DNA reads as TGTGCCAGCAGTCCCCGGTTTGGGACAGCTAATCAGCCCCAGCATTTT. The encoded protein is CASSPRFGTANQPQHF.

The CDR3 reads CASGRSGGDYEQFF. Written as DNA, the CDR3 is TGTGCCAGCGGACGCTCGGGGGGAGACTATGAGCAGTTCTTC. J is TRBJ2-1 and V is TRBV25-1, with 7 nucleotides matching TRBD2. Trimming at V came to 8 bases and at J to 8 bases, leaving 12 bases not matched to a gene. This CDR3 is built from 14 residues. Germline loops: CDR1 MGHDK, CDR2 SYGVNS.

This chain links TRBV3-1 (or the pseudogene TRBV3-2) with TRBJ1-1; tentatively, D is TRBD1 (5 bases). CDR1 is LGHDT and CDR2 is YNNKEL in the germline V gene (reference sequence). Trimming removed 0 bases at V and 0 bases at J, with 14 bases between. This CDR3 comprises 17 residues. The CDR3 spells CASSQDSGRTMNTEAFF. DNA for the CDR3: TGTGCCAGCAGCCAAGACTCGGGACGGACTATGAACACTGAAGCTTTCTTT.

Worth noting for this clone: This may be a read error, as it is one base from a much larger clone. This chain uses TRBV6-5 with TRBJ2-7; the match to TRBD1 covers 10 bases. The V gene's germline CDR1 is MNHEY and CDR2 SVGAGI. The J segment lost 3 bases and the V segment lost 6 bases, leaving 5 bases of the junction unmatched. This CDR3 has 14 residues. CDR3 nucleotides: TGTGCCAGCAGACCCGGGACAGGGGTCTACGAGCAGTACTTC. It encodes CASRPGTGVYEQYF.

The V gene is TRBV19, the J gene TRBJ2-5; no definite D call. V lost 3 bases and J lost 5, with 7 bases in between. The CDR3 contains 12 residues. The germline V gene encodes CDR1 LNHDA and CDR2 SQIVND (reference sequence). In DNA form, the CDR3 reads TGTGCCAGTAGTATGTTCCGGGAGACCCAGTACTTC. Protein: CASSMFRETQYF.

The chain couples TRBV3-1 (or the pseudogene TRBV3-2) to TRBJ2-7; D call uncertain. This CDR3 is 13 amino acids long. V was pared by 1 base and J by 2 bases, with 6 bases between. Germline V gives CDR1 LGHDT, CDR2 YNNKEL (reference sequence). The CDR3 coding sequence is TGTGCCAGCAGCCAAGCAGGCCCCTACGAGCAGTACTTC. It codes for CASSQAGPYEQYF.